The 31 T cell receptor beta chains given below trace back to one sample, sequenced in a study of neoadjuvant anti-PD-1 for oral cavity cancer listed by TCRdb under 2021. Receptor amplification or capture employed the immunoSEQ multiplex PCR assay. TCRdb took this table from immuneACCESS and kept in-frame rearrangements with V and J called. Such tables lack part of the clones; where checked against another copy, unresolved V genes explain under half of the gap, and the rest is unexplained. This sample holds about 14,000 clones; around 76% were observed only once. Together, the top ten hold about 2.4% of the sample. What this sample's time point label stands for: after neoadjuvant nivolumab, at surgical resection. The sequencing used PBMCs, collected after nivolumab (anti-PD-1) treatment. Source of these receptors: a person between 40 and 80 years old with oral cavity squamous cell carcinoma.

This clone was counted once. This chain joins TRBV4-1 and TRBJ1-1; possibly TRBD1 for D (5 bases). The CDR3 is 16 residues long. The germline CDR1 and CDR2 sequences are MGHRA and YSYEKL. V was pared by 4 bases and J by 0 bases, with 15 bases between. CDR3: CASSRQVEGLNTEAFF. CDR3 sequence (DNA): TGCGCCAGCAGCCGGCAAGTGGAGGGACTGAACACTGAAGCTTTCTTT.

This clone was picked up a small number of times. CDR3 sequence: CASSVTGLNTEAFF. The CDR3 nucleotides are TGTGCCAGCAGCGTGACAGGGTTGAACACTGAAGCTTTCTTT. This sequence joins TRBV7-9 and TRBJ1-1; the match to TRBD1 covers 7 bases. This CDR3 spans 14 amino acids. Trimming at V came to 5 bases and at J to 0 bases, leaving 3 bases not matched to a gene. Per germline, CDR1 SEHNR and CDR2 FQNEAQ (reference sequence).

The chain couples TRBV7-9 to TRBJ1-5; D is undetermined. V was trimmed by 3 bases and J by 3 bases, leaving 24 bases between them. The CDR3 runs 19 residues. Germline-derived CDR1 and CDR2 are SEHNR and FQNEAQ (reference sequence). CDR3 DNA: TGTGCCAGCAGCTTGGGGTCGTGGTCGGGGAGAGCCTTCAATCAGCCCCAGCATTTT. Its protein product is CASSLGSWSGRAFNQPQHF.

V and J are TRBV6-5 and TRBJ1-4, with TRBD1 as a possible D gene (5 bases). Trimming took off 6 bases at V and 4 bases at J, with 12 bases between the two ends. The CDR3 is 14 residues long. Looked up from germline, CDR1 is MNHEY and CDR2 is SVGAGI. In nucleotides, the CDR3 is TGTGCCAGCAGCATGACAGCTGGTAATGAAAAACTGTTTTTT. This codes for CASSMTAGNEKLFF.

This clone has only a few counts. This chain joins TRBV7-9 and TRBJ1-1; D is possibly TRBD1 (5 bases). The CDR3 has 15 amino acids. Germline assignment: CDR1 SEHNR and CDR2 FQNEAQ (reference sequence). V lost 1 base, J lost 5 bases, and 14 bases lay in between. The CDR3 protein is CASSLGAPRGTEAFF. The DNA for the CDR3 is TGTGCCAGCAGCTTAGGGGCACCAAGGGGTACTGAAGCTTTCTTT.

The chain carries TRBV9 and TRBJ2-3; TRBD2 might be the D (5 bases). The CDR3 has 13 amino acids. Between the trimmed V and J ends, which lost 0 bases and 5 bases, there was a span of 7 bases. Germline V gives CDR1 SGDLS, CDR2 YYNGEE. The CDR3 region has the DNA TGTGCCAGCAGCGTAGCGGAGGTAGATACGCAGTATTTT. Protein product: CASSVAEVDTQYF. The variable domain in full, with the rest retrieved from reference TRBV9 and TRBJ2-3, is DSGVTQTPKHLITATGQRVTLRCSPRSGDLSVYWYQQSLDQGLQFLIQYYNGEERAKGNILERFSAQQFPDLHSELNLSSLELGDSALYFCASSVAEVDTQYFGPGTRLTVL.

A single count supports this clone. The chain carries TRBV6-1 and TRBJ1-1, with TRBD1 matching 9 bases. The germline gives CDR1 MNHNS, CDR2 SASEGT. Germline trimming cut 4 bases from V and 2 bases from J; bases unmatched to any gene: 5. The length of the CDR3 is 15 residues. CDR3 in DNA: TGTGCCAGCAGTGTACAGGGGGCTCTAAACACTGAAGCTTTCTTT. Its protein is CASSVQGALNTEAFF.

The V call is TRBV4-1, the J call TRBJ2-2; D unclear. The CDR3 has 15 residues. Trimming removed 4 bases from V and 3 bases from J, with 12 bases in between. Germline CDR1 MGHRA, CDR2 YSYEKL. As DNA, the CDR3 is TGCGCCAGCAGCCGGACGGAACTTGACACCGGGGAGCTGTTTTTT. Encoded protein: CASSRTELDTGELFF.

The rearrangement joins TRBV30 to TRBJ2-5; a weak D match, TRBD1 (7 bases). This CDR3 is 14 amino acids long. V gave up 4 bases and J gave up 3 bases, with 15 bases separating them. Germline CDR1 reads GTSNPN; CDR2 reads SVGIG (reference sequence). This CDR3 reads CAWILSGGKETQYF. The CDR3 DNA reads as TGTGCCTGGATACTTTCAGGGGGGAAAGAGACCCAGTACTTC.

The rearrangement links TRBV5-1 to TRBJ1-5; D is uncertain. The CDR3 runs to 14 residues. The ends were cut back, 0 bases at V and 1 base at J, with 5 bases in the middle. In germline, CDR1 is SGHRS, CDR2 YFSETQ. The CDR3 DNA is TGCGCCAGCAGCTTGGGTACGAGCAATCAGCCCCAGCATTTT. Translation: CASSLGTSNQPQHF.

The V and J genes are TRBV19 and TRBJ2-5, with TRBD1 matching over 9 bases. CDR1 and CDR2 (germline): LNHDA, SQIVND (reference sequence). Unmatched junction bases numbered 2, after V lost 4 bases and J lost 2 bases. CDR3 length: 14 residues. This CDR3 reads CASSRGTGQETQYF. DNA for the CDR3: TGTGCCAGTAGTAGGGGGACAGGGCAAGAGACCCAGTACTTC. Drawing the rest from reference TRBV19 and TRBJ2-5, the complete variable domain is DGGITQSPKYLFRKEGQNVTLSCEQNLNHDAMYWYRQDPGQGLRLIYYSQIVNDFQKGDIAEGYSVSREKKESFPLTVTSAQKNPTAFYLCASSRGTGQETQYFGPGTRLLVL.

The chain employs TRBV6-6 and TRBJ2-7; 9 bases map to TRBD1. V was clipped by 3 bases and J by 2 bases; unmatched bases: 5. Germline assignment: CDR1 MNHNY and CDR2 SVGAGI (reference sequence). This CDR3 has 15 residues. The CDR3 DNA is TGTGCCAGCAGTTATTGGGACAGGGAGACCTACGAGCAGTACTTC. This sequence encodes CASSYWDRETYEQYF.

This chain links TRBV7-9 with TRBJ2-5; D unresolved. The CDR3 consists of 14 residues. Germline CDR1 and CDR2: SEHNR and FQNEAQ (reference sequence). Trimming shortened V by 2 bases and J by 2 bases, and 9 bases separated the two germline ends. CDR3 nucleotides: TGTGCCAGCAGCTTAAGGCTGGGTCAAGAGACCCAGTACTTC. It yields the protein CASSLRLGQETQYF.

The rearrangement uses TRBV7-2 and TRBJ1-2, with D tentatively TRBD1 (6 bases). V was cut by 1 base and J by 7 bases, with 13 bases left in between. The CDR3 covers 14 residues. CDR1 SGHTA and CDR2 FQGNSA come from the germline V gene. The CDR3, as DNA: TGTGCCAGCAGCTTAGGGGAGGGGGTAGTTGGCTACACCTTC. Translating it yields CASSLGEGVVGYTF. Supplemented by reference TRBV7-2 and TRBJ1-2, the full variable domain reads GAGVSQSPSNKVTEKGKDVELRCDPISGHTALYWYRQSLGQGLEFLIYFQGNSAPDKSGLPSDRFSAERTGGSVSTLTIQRTQQEDSAVYLCASSLGEGVVGYTFGSGTRLTVV.

The gene calls are TRBV7-8 and TRBJ1-4; 7 nucleotides match TRBD1. V shed 2 bases and J 4 bases; nucleotides not matched to a gene: 13. This CDR3 contains 18 residues. Germline CDR1 reads SGHVS; CDR2 reads FQNEAQ. The chain's CDR3 is CASSLRQGLEDNNEKLFF. The CDR3 nucleotides read TGTGCCAGCAGCTTACGACAGGGTTTGGAGGACAATAATGAAAAACTGTTTTTT.

The CDR3 DNA sequence: TGTGCCAGCAGCCAAACTAGCGTGGGGGAGCAGTACTTC. Its protein is CASSQTSVGEQYF. The chain employs TRBV4-2 and TRBJ2-7; 7 bases match TRBD2. With V trimmed by 2 bases and J by 7 bases, 5 bases remained unmatched. The CDR3 sequence is 13 residues long. Germline V gene data show CDR1 as LGHNA and CDR2 as YNFKEQ.

V and J are TRBV5-1 and TRBJ1-1; 7 nucleotides align to TRBD1. V lost 4 bases to trimming and J lost 6 bases; unmatched junction nucleotides: 12. Germline CDR1 and CDR2: SGHRS and YFSETQ. The CDR3 is 15 residues long. In nucleotides, the CDR3 is TGCGCCAGCAGCCAAAACAGGGGTAGTGGCGCTGAAGCTTTCTTT. Its translation is CASSQNRGSGAEAFF.

This chain connects TRBV7-2 to TRBJ2-5; D assignment may be TRBD1 or TRBD2 (5 bases each). The CDR3 runs to 13 residues. Germline-derived CDR1 and CDR2 are SGHTA and FQGNSA. Trimming removed 5 bases from V and 5 bases from J, with 12 bases in between. This CDR3 is CASSRDPGETQYF. DNA for the CDR3: TGTGCCAGCAGCCGGGACCCTGGGGAGACCCAGTACTTC.

V is TRBV2 and J is TRBJ2-2; TRBD1 agrees at 8 bases. The trim removed 4 bases at V and 6 bases at J, leaving 1 base unmatched. The CDR3 extends over 13 amino acids. From germline, CDR1 is SNHLY and CDR2 FYNNEI. This CDR3 reads CASSGTGSGELFF. The CDR3 bases are TGTGCCAGCAGTGGGACAGGGTCCGGGGAGCTGTTTTTT. Complete variable domain (other parts from reference TRBV2 and TRBJ2-2): EPEVTQTPSHQVTQMGQEVILRCVPISNHLYFYWYRQILGQKVEFLVSFYNNEISEKSEIFDDQFSVERPDGSNFTLKIRSTKLEDSAMYFCASSGTGSGELFFGEGSRLTVL.

The CDR3 sequence is CASSFQLGTDTQYF. In DNA, the CDR3 is TGTGCCAGCAGCTTCCAGCTAGGCACAGATACGCAGTATTTT. The V call is TRBV7-2, the J call TRBJ2-3; D is unclear. V was clipped by 3 bases and J by 1 base, with 8 bases between them. Germline V lookup: CDR1 SGHTA, CDR2 FQGNSA. The length of the CDR3 is 14 residues.

The V and J genes are TRBV28 and TRBJ2-7; maybe TRBD2 (5 bases). Germline V CDR1 and CDR2: MDHEN, SYDVKM. CDR3 size: 13 residues. V lost 7 bases, J lost 1 base, and 11 bases lay in between. The CDR3 coding sequence is TGTGCCAGCAAACGGCGGACTTCCTACGAGCAGTACTTC. This encodes CASKRRTSYEQYF.

This sequence joins TRBV5-4 and TRBJ1-2, with 11 bases aligning to TRBD1. The CDR3 length is 16 residues. Germline V gene sequence: CDR1 SGHNT, CDR2 YYREEE (reference sequence). The J segment lost 2 bases and the V segment lost 4 bases, leaving 7 bases of the junction unmatched. The CDR3 DNA sequence: TGTGCCAGCAGCCCAGGACAGGGGGCGCAGAACTATGGCTACACCTTC. Protein sequence: CASSPGQGAQNYGYTF.

The rearrangement joins TRBV27 to TRBJ1-1, with a weak D call TRBD1 (6 bases). This CDR3 contains 13 residues. The germline CDR1 and CDR2 sequences are MNHEY and SMNVEV (reference sequence). V lost 4 bases, J lost 5 bases, and 11 bases lay in between. CDR3 protein: CASSYKGETEAFF. As DNA, the CDR3 is TGTGCCAGCAGTTACAAGGGGGAGACTGAAGCTTTCTTT.

The rearrangement uses TRBV13 and TRBJ1-2; D not resolved. Germline V gives CDR1 PRHDT, CDR2 FYEKMQ (reference sequence). Trimming took 7 bases from V and 0 from J, leaving 21 bases between them. The CDR3 runs to 17 residues. The CDR3 coding sequence is TGTGCCAGCACCAAGGACTGGAAAGGGCTATCTAACTATGGCTACACCTTC. Translating it yields CASTKDWKGLSNYGYTF.

This clone has more than one count but fewer than ten. CDR3: CASSLGENTEAFF. In DNA form, the CDR3 reads TGTGCCAGCAGCTTAGGGGAGAACACTGAAGCTTTCTTT. This chain connects TRBV11-1 to TRBJ1-1; D uncertain. Germline CDR1 and CDR2: SGHAT and FQDESV (reference sequence). This CDR3 is built from 13 residues. V shed 1 base and J shed 1 base, with 4 bases lying between them.

The chain combines TRBV7-3 with TRBJ2-1; maybe TRBD2 (5 bases). The germline V gene has CDR1 SGHTA and CDR2 FQGTGA. The CDR3 has 13 residues. Between the trimmed V and J ends, which lost 3 bases and 8 bases, there was a span of 11 bases. Here the CDR3 DNA reads TGTGCCAGCAGCTTTCCCGGGAATGATGAGCAGTTCTTC. It specifies CASSFPGNDEQFF.

The genes are TRBV7-8 and TRBJ1-5; D not certain. Germline values: CDR1 SGHVS, CDR2 FQNEAQ. The V end lost 4 bases, the J end lost 2 bases, and 12 bases lay between the germline ends. The CDR3 runs 15 residues. The CDR3 loop is CASSSKRIGNQPQHF. For the CDR3, the DNA is TGTGCCAGCAGCTCCAAACGGATTGGCAATCAGCCCCAGCATTTT.

This clone was seen a handful of times. The rearrangement joins TRBV27 to TRBJ2-3; 10 nucleotides align to TRBD1. Germline-derived CDR1 and CDR2 are MNHEY and SMNVEV (reference sequence). The CDR3 extends over 16 amino acids. The trim removed 5 bases at V and 2 bases at J, leaving 7 bases unmatched. The CDR3 sequence: CASSPSTGGSTDTQYF. In DNA form, the CDR3 reads TGTGCCAGCAGTCCCTCGACAGGGGGCTCCACAGATACGCAGTATTTT.

This chain joins TRBV27 and TRBJ2-7, with D perhaps TRBD2 (6 bases). Germline loops: CDR1 MNHEY, CDR2 SMNVEV (reference sequence). This CDR3 comprises 13 residues. Between the trimmed V and J ends, which lost 3 bases and 3 bases, there was a span of 9 bases. CDR3 in amino acids: CASSFGTHYEQYF. CDR3 nucleotides: TGTGCCAGCAGTTTTGGGACTCACTACGAGCAGTACTTC.

The chain joins TRBV19 to TRBJ2-7; 8 bases are a match to TRBD1. CDR1 and CDR2 (germline): LNHDA, SQIVND (reference sequence). J gave up 0 bases and V 5 bases, and 6 bases lay outside the gene matches. This CDR3 region has 15 residues. As DNA, the CDR3 is TGTGCCAGTAGTTTCCGGACAGGGAGCTCCTACGAGCAGTACTTC. It is translated as CASSFRTGSSYEQYF. The full variable domain, its missing parts supplied by reference TRBV19 and TRBJ2-7, is DGGITQSPKYLFRKEGQNVTLSCEQNLNHDAMYWYRQDPGQGLRLIYYSQIVNDFQKGDIAEGYSVSREKKESFPLTVTSAQKNPTAFYLCASSFRTGSSYEQYFGPGTRLTVT.

V gene TRBV9 combines with J gene TRBJ2-1; perhaps TRBD1 as D (6 bases). CDR1 and CDR2 (germline): SGDLS, YYNGEE. The V end was cut by 0 bases, the J end by 7 bases, with 11 bases between. The CDR3 has 14 amino acids. Here the CDR3 DNA reads TGTGCCAGCAGCGTAGAGGGACACCCGAATGAGCAGTTCTTC. This gives the protein CASSVEGHPNEQFF.